The sequence of this TCR beta chain was determined in a study of CD4 T cells in relation to SARS-CoV-2 and coronaviruses. Whole-study results and caveats: Crossreactive clones expanded significantly less to SARS-CoV-2 than monoreactive clones.

Before the COVID-19 pandemic, during about 2010-2019, CD4+ T cells were taken from unexposed donors. Sequenced by immunoSEQ multiplex PCR; TCRdb stores in-frame clones only, minus some. The sample yields more than 50,000 clones, 75% to 90% seen once. CDR3 length: 14 amino acids. Germline assignment: CDR1 SNHLY and CDR2 FYNNEI. The V gene lost 0 bases and the J gene lost 5 bases, with 9 bases spanning the gap. This clone was recorded once. Its antigen is still unknown. The chain recombines TRBV2 with TRBJ2-3; a possible D gene is TRBD1 (6 bases). The sequence came from a human donor in good health. Sequencing used memory CD4+ T cells from PBMCs. The CDR3 protein is CASSEADRIDTQYF. The CDR3 DNA reads as TGTGCCAGCAGTGAAGCCGACAGGATAGATACGCAGTATTTT.